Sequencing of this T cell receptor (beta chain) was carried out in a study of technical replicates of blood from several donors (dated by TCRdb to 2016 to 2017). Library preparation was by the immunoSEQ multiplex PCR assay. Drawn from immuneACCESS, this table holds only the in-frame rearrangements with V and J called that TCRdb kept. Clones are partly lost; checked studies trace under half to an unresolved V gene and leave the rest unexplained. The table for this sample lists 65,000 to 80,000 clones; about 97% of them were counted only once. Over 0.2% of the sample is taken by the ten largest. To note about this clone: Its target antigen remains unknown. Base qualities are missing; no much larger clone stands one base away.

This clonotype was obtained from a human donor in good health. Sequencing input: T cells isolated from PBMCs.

The CDR3 reads as follows: CASSSPGQGHHGYTF. The DNA sequence is as follows: TGCGCCAGCAGTAGCCCGGGACAGGGACATCATGGCTACACCTTC. The rearranged chain carries TRBV5-1 and TRBJ1-2; 9 middle bases align to TRBD1. Reading from cysteine to phenylalanine, the CDR3 counts 15 amino acids. Left in the record is the CDR3 DNA by itself, 45 bases read in frame from the first base. Via the germline V gene, CDR1 is SGHRS and CDR2 YFSETQ. The V end gives up 5 bases and the J end 6 bases, leaving 11 bases in the junction not matched to a gene.